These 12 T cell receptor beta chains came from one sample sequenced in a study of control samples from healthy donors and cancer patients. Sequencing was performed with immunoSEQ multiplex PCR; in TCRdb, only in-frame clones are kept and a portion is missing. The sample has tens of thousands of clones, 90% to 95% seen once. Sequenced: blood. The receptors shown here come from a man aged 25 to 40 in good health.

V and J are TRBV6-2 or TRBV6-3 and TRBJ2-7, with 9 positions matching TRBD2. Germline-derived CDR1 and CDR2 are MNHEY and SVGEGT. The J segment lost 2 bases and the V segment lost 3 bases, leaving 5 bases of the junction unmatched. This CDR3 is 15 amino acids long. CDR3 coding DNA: TGTGCCAGCAGTTATATAGCGGGGGAACCCTACGAGCAGTACTTC. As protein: CASSYIAGEPYEQYF.

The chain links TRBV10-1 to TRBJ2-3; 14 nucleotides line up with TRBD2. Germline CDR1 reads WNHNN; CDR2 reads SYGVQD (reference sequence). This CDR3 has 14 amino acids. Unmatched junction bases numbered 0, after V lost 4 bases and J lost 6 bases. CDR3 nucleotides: TGCGCCAGCAGTGGGACTAGCGGGAGGGATACGCAGTATTTT. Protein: CASSGTSGRDTQYF.

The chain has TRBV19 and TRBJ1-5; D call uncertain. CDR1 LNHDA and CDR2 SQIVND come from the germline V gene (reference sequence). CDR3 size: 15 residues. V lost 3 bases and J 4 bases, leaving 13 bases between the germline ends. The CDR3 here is CASSIPRHLNQPQHF. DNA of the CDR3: TGTGCCAGTAGTATCCCCCGACACTTAAATCAGCCCCAGCATTTT.

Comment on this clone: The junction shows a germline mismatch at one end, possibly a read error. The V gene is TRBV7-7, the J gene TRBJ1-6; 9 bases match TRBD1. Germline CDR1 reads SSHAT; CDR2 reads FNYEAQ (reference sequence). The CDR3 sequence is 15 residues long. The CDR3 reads CASSLSGQGNSPLHF. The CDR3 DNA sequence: TGTGCTAGCAGCTTATCCGGACAGGGGAATTCACCCCTCCACTTT.

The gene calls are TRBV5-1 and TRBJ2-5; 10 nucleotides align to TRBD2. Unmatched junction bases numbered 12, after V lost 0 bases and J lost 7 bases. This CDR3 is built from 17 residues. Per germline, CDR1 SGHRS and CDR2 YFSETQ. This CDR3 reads CASSLAEVAGGVGTQYF. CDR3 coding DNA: TGCGCCAGCAGCTTGGCCGAAGTAGCGGGAGGTGTGGGGACCCAGTACTTC.

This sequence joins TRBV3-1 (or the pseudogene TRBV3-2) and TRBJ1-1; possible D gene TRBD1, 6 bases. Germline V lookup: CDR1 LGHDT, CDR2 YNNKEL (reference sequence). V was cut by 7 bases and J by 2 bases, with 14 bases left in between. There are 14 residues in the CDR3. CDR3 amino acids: CASTVGARNTEAFF. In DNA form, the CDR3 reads TGTGCCAGCACAGTGGGGGCGCGAAACACTGAAGCTTTCTTT.

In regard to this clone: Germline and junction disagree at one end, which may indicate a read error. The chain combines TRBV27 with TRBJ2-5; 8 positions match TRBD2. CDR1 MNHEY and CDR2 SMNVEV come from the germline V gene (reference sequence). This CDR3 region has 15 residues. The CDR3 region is CASSRTGTGGLVRNF. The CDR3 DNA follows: TGTGCCAGCAGCCGAACCGGGACGGGGGGGTTAGTTCGCAACTTC.

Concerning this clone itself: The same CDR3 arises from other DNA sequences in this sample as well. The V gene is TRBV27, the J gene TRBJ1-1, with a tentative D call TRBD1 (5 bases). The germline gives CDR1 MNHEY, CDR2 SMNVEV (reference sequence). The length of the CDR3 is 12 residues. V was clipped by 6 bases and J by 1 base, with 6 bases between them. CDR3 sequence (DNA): TGTGCCAGCAGGGGGGGGAACACTGAAGCTTTCTTT. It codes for CASRGGNTEAFF.

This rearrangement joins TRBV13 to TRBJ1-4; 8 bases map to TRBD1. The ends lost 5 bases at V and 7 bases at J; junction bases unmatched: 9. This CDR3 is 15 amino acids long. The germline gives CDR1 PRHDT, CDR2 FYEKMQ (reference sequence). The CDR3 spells CASSTRTGTSEKLFF. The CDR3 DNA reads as TGTGCCAGCAGCACCCGGACAGGGACAAGTGAAAAACTGTTTTTT.

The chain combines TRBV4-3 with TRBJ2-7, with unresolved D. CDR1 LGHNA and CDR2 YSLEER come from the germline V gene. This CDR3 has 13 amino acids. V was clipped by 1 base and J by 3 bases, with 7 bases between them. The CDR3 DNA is TGCGCCAGCAGCCAAGGCGTTCGCTACGAGCAGTACTTC. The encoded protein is CASSQGVRYEQYF.

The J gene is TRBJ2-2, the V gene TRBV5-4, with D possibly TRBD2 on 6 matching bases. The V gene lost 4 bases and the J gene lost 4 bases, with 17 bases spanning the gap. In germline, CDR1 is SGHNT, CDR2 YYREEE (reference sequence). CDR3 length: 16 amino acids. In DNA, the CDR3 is TGTGCCAGCAGCCGAAGGACGGGAGTTAGCACCGGGGAGCTGTTTTTT. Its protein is CASSRRTGVSTGELFF.

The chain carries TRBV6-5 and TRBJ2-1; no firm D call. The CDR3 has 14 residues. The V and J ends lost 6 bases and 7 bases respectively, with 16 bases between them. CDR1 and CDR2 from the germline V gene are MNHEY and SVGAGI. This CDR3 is CASSPLPFRNEQFF. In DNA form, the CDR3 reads TGTGCCAGCAGCCCCCTCCCCTTTAGAAATGAGCAGTTCTTC.